The 20 T cell receptor beta chains below were found in one sample sequenced in a study of Graves' ophthalmopathy and Graves' hyperthyroidism. RNA transcripts served as template for amplifying TCR beta CDR3 sequences. Scientists carried out first-round RT-PCR using HTBI primers and then a second-round multiplex PCR. TCRdb processed the multiplex PCR reads anew with MiXCR; each CDR3 protein has one entry. The sample contains around 600,000 distinct CDR3 sequences, 35% to 50% of which appear only once. Input material: peripheral blood. These receptors came from an adult man with Graves' ophthalmopathy.

This clonotype was counted at least ten times. Its ends do not fully match the called genes, so a read error is possible. This sequence joins TRBV5-1 and TRBJ1-1; TRBD1 agrees at 8 bases. The CDR3 spans 15 residues. Germline loops: CDR1 SGHRS, CDR2 YFSETQ. This CDR3 reads CASSLGGTGNTEAFF. CDR3 DNA: TGTGCCAGCAGCTTAGGAGGGACAGGTAACACTGAAGCTTTCTTT.

This clonotype was counted ten times or more. The DNA of the CDR3 is TGTGCCAGCAGCACGCGGACAGACGAATCTAACTATGGCTACACCTTC. This gives the protein CASSTRTDESNYGYTF. This chain connects TRBV7-2 to TRBJ1-2; D may be TRBD1 (6 bases). Looked up from germline, CDR1 is SGHTA and CDR2 is FQGNSA. V was shortened by 5 bases and J by 0 bases, with 16 bases between the two germline ends. The CDR3 spans 16 residues.

On this clonotype itself: A much larger clone lies one base from this, so it may be a read error. The chain employs TRBV19 and TRBJ1-2; no definite D call. Germline CDR1 is LNHDA and CDR2 is SQIVND (reference sequence). CDR3 length equals 11 residues. This CDR3 reads CASSNRFGYAF. DNA for the CDR3: TGTGCCAGTAGTAACAGATTTGGCTACGCCTTC. The entire variable domain, with the rest obtained from reference TRBV19 and TRBJ1-2, is as follows: DGGITQSPKYLFRKEGQNVTLSCEQNLNHDAMYWYRQDPGQGLRLIYYSQIVNDFQKGDIAEGYSVSREKKESFPLTVTSAQKNPTAFYLCASSNRFGYAFGSGTRLTVV.

This chain joins TRBV10-2 and TRBJ1-6, with D uncertain. Trimming took 11 bases from V and 7 from J, leaving 9 bases between them. This CDR3 is built from 11 residues. Germline assignment: CDR1 WSHSY and CDR2 SAAADI. In nucleotides, the CDR3 is TGCGCCGCGGGTATGAATTCACCCCTCCACTTT. It encodes CAAGMNSPLHF.

V is TRBV7-9 and J is TRBJ2-7; D ambiguous. The CDR3 is 11 amino acids. CDR1 and CDR2 (germline): SEHNR, FQNEAQ (reference sequence). The ends were cut back, 5 bases at V and 6 bases at J, with 8 bases in the middle. In DNA, the CDR3 is TGTGCCAGCAGCCGCTCGGCCGAGCAGTACTTC. It specifies CASSRSAEQYF.

The chain uses TRBV3-1 and TRBJ1-1; D is unresolved. V lost 0 bases, J lost 1 base, and 15 bases lay in between. Germline values: CDR1 LGHDT, CDR2 YNNKEL (reference sequence). The CDR3 runs 17 residues. CDR3 amino acids: CASSQDYVATRNTEAFF. The CDR3, as DNA: TGTGCCAGCAGCCAAGATTATGTCGCGACTAGGAACACTGAAGCTTTCTTT.

As for this clonotype: The junction shows a germline mismatch at one end, possibly a read error. V usage is TRBV4-1 and J usage is TRBJ2-7; tentative D call: TRBD1 (6 bases). The CDR3 is 15 amino acids. Germline assignment: CDR1 MGHRA and CDR2 YSYEKL. The CDR3 DNA is TGCACCAGCAGCCATAGGACAGCCCCTGGCTACGAGCAGTACTTC. Residues: CTSSHRTAPGYEQYF.

The rearrangement links TRBV5-6 to TRBJ1-1; the D gene is possibly TRBD1 (6 bases). CDR3 length: 16 amino acids. The ends were cut back, 4 bases at V and 1 base at J, with 17 bases in the middle. Germline loops: CDR1 SGHDT, CDR2 YYEEEE. The CDR3 DNA reads TGTGCCAGCAGCCTTCCGGACAGTAGATCGAACACTGAAGCTTTCTTT. The encoded protein is CASSLPDSRSNTEAFF.

The chain carries TRBV7-2 and TRBJ1-5; the match to TRBD1 covers 11 bases. The CDR3 is made up of 14 amino acids. The germline gives CDR1 SGHTA, CDR2 FQGNSA. J was trimmed by 5 bases and V by 5 bases; bases with no gene match: 2. Here the CDR3 reads CASSGDRGYQPQHF. The CDR3 nucleotides read TGTGCCAGCAGCGGGGACAGGGGGTATCAGCCCCAGCATTTT.

Many counts were recorded for this clonotype. This chain joins TRBV20-1 and TRBJ1-1; a possible D gene is TRBD1 (5 bases). Germline CDR1 DFQATT, CDR2 SNEGSKA (reference sequence). This CDR3 has 13 amino acids. V shed 2 bases and J shed 11 bases, with 18 bases lying between them. The CDR3 region is CSARPGAGSEAFF. The CDR3 region has the DNA TGCAGTGCTAGACCCGGGGCAGGGTCGGAGGCTTTCTTT.

This clonotype was seen ten or more times. This sequence joins TRBV6-6 and TRBJ2-7; D unclear. Trimming left V 5 bases short and J 2 bases short, with 10 bases between. The CDR3 length is 13 residues. The germline V gene encodes CDR1 MNHNY and CDR2 SVGAGI (reference sequence). In DNA form, the CDR3 reads TGTGCCAGCAGTGTGCAGGATACCTACGAGCAGTACTTC. Protein product: CASSVQDTYEQYF.

This clonotype was seen only a few times. This rearrangement joins TRBV27 to TRBJ1-4; no definite D call. This CDR3 comprises 13 residues. Per germline, CDR1 MNHEY and CDR2 SMNVEV (reference sequence). V lost 3 bases, J lost 8 bases, and 10 bases lay in between. CDR3 residues: CASSFKLSEKLFF. The CDR3 coding sequence is TGTGCCAGCAGTTTTAAGCTTAGCGAAAAACTGTTTTTT. Complete variable domain (other parts from reference TRBV27 and TRBJ1-4): EAQVTQNPRYLITVTGKKLTVTCSQNMNHEYMSWYRQDPGLGLRQIYYSMNVEVTDKGDVPEGYKVSRKEKRNFPLILESPSPNQTSLYFCASSFKLSEKLFFGSGTQLSVL.

V and J are TRBV4-2 and TRBJ1-4, with a tentative D call TRBD1 (5 bases). V lost 6 bases, J lost 0 bases, and 11 bases lay in between. Germline CDR1 and CDR2: LGHNA and YNFKEQ. The CDR3 is 15 amino acids. Here the CDR3 DNA reads TGTGCCAGCAGAGATACAGGCACAACTAATGAAAAACTGTTTTTT. This codes for CASRDTGTTNEKLFF.

This clonotype was seen many times. The chain combines TRBV14 with TRBJ2-7; D not resolved. V gave up 1 base and J gave up 6 bases, with 7 bases separating them. The CDR3 has 12 residues. Looked up from germline, CDR1 is SGHDN and CDR2 is FVKESK. CDR3 DNA sequence: TGTGCCAGCAGCCAAGCAGGTCCCGAGCAGTACTTC. Its protein is CASSQAGPEQYF. Together with reference TRBV14 and TRBJ2-7, the CDR3 gives the full variable domain: EAGVTQFPSHSVIEKGQTVTLRCDPISGHDNLYWYRRVMGKEIKFLLHFVKESKQDESGMPNNRFLAERTGGTYSTLKVQPAELEDSGVYFCASSQAGPEQYFGPGTRLTVT.

This clonotype was seen at least ten times. The chain joins TRBV7-8 to TRBJ1-6, with no clear D. Germline values: CDR1 SGHVS, CDR2 FQNEAQ. The CDR3 sequence is 13 residues long. Trimming pared 4 bases from V and 7 bases from J, leaving 8 bases between. CDR3 sequence: CASSSGRNSPLHF. CDR3 DNA sequence: TGTGCCAGCAGCTCGGGTAGGAATTCACCCCTCCACTTT.

About this clonotype: A clone one base away is much larger, so this may be a read error. The V gene is TRBV5-1, the J gene TRBJ1-6; D call uncertain. CDR3 length: 16 residues. V lost 9 bases and J lost 0, with 16 bases in between. Germline assignment: CDR1 SGHRS and CDR2 YFSETQ. The CDR3 reads CANSTLPSSYNSPLHF. DNA for the CDR3: TGCGCCAACAGTACCCTTCCAAGCTCCTATAATTCACCCCTCCACTTT.

This clonotype was observed many times. This chain connects TRBV20-1 to TRBJ2-6; D remains ambiguous. CDR1 and CDR2 from the germline V gene are DFQATT and SNEGSKA (reference sequence). CDR3 length: 15 amino acids. V was cut by 1 base and J by 0 bases, with 7 bases left in between. The CDR3 nucleotides are TGCAGTGCTAGAGGGCAAAGCTCTGGGGCCAACGTCCTGACTTTC. It codes for CSARGQSSGANVLTF.

The chain combines TRBV25-1 with TRBJ1-2, with 7 positions matching TRBD1. Germline V gives CDR1 MGHDK, CDR2 SYGVNS. V gave up 5 bases and J gave up 1 base; unmatched junction bases: 10. The CDR3 extends over 16 amino acids. The DNA for the CDR3 is TGTGCCAGCAGTCCCAACAGGGGTCGGGGTAACTATGGCTACACCTTC. Its translation: CASSPNRGRGNYGYTF.

This chain links TRBV14 with TRBJ1-1; D gene ambiguous. CDR1 SGHDN and CDR2 FVKESK come from the germline V gene. This CDR3 comprises 13 residues. Trimming stripped 3 bases from V and 2 bases from J, with 7 bases between. Written as DNA, the CDR3 is TGTGCCAGCAGCCACCGGACTAACACTGAAGCTTTCTTT. It yields the protein CASSHRTNTEAFF.

This clonotype showed up just a few times. V is TRBV20-1 and J is TRBJ2-7, with D unclear. The CDR3 spans 12 residues. From germline, CDR1 is DFQATT and CDR2 SNEGSKA (reference sequence). Trimming cost V 3 bases and J 5 bases, with 11 bases left between them. In DNA, the CDR3 is TGCAGTGCTAGGACGAGGACCCACGAGCAGTACTTC. Translating gives CSARTRTHEQYF.